Sequencing of this T cell receptor (beta chain) was carried out in a study of Ad26.COV2.S vaccination and SARS-CoV-2 variants. Findings and limits, study-wide: Individuals receiving vaccine had higher spike-specific TCR breadth than placebo recipients did.

Described treatment: approximately 18 received Ad26.COV2.S at low or high dose, single or two shots; about five received placebo; per-sample allocation not given. The samples date from day 63 after the first vaccine or placebo injection. The CDR3 is 15 residues long. Germline assignment: CDR1 LGHNA and CDR2 YSLEER. Trimming took 1 base from V and 1 from J, leaving 8 bases between them. The protocol was immunoSEQ multiplex PCR, while the TCRdb copy is restricted to in-frame clones and leaves out a portion. The sample carries roughly 380,000 clones, 85% recorded once. In its sample, this clone was seen a few times. The antigen is not known.

The chain employs TRBV4-3 and TRBJ1-5, with D unclear. Specimen: peripheral blood, collected in a trial of Ad26.COV2.S vaccine versus placebo. The clonotype originates from a person aged 18 to 59 who received the Ad26.COV2.S COVID-19 vaccine or a placebo. In DNA, the CDR3 is TGCGCCAGCAGCCAAGTAATTGGCAGCAATCAGCCCCAGCATTTT. Translating it yields CASSQVIGSNQPQHF.